One and the same sample provided the 21 T cell receptor beta chains below, sequenced in a study of T cells in Graves' hyperthyroidism and ophthalmopathy (dated by TCRdb to 2018 to 2020). Library construction relied on multiplex PCR. Instrument on record: Illumina HiSeq 2000. The TCR beta CDR3 regions were amplified from RNA transcripts. The TCR CDR3 was subjected to a first round of RT-PCR using the HTBI primer set and the Qiagen OneStep RT-PCR kit. TCRdb applied fastp at Q25 and MiXCR to the public reads, then kept only in-frame beta chains. Rows merge per CDR3 protein into single entries with the most common DNA and genes. For this sample there are about 280,000 distinct CDR3 sequences; less than 30% appear just once. The ten largest make up 25% to 30% of the sample. What was sequenced was blood. Source of these receptors: a man aged 35-49 years with Graves' hyperthyroidism that later progressed to Graves' ophthalmopathy.

At least ten counts were recorded for this clonotype. The chain links TRBV28 to TRBJ1-1; 8 bases are a match to TRBD1. The germline V gene has CDR1 MDHEN and CDR2 SYDVKM. The V segment lost 1 base and the J segment 4 bases; nucleotides outside the gene matches: 11. This CDR3 is 17 amino acids long. CDR3: CASSLYRQGFRSTEAFF. CDR3 coding DNA: TGTGCCAGCAGTTTATACCGACAGGGGTTCAGAAGCACTGAAGCTTTCTTT.

This chain uses TRBV6-5 with TRBJ1-2, with D perhaps TRBD1 (5 bases). In germline, CDR1 is MNHEY, CDR2 SVGAGI. This CDR3 region has 15 residues. Trimming removed 2 bases at V and 9 bases at J, with 19 bases between. The CDR3 reads CASSYGGAGLRSYTF. The CDR3 DNA reads TGTGCCAGCAGTTACGGAGGGGCCGGTCTTCGCAGCTACACCTTC.

This clonotype was seen at least ten times. The genes are TRBV28 and TRBJ1-2; TRBD1 matches 8 bases. The junction had 9 bases not matched to a gene; V was cut back by 4 bases and J by 8 bases. There are 14 residues in the CDR3. CDR1 is MDHEN, CDR2 SYDVKM, per germline. The CDR3 DNA sequence: TGTGCCAGCAGTTACTCAGGGGGCCGGGGGGGCTACACCTTC. The encoded protein is CASSYSGGRGGYTF.

The table lists this clonotype with many counts. The rearrangement uses TRBV28 and TRBJ2-5, with D perhaps matching TRBD1 or TRBD2 (6 bases each). Between the trimmed V and J ends, which lost 6 bases and 2 bases, there was a span of 19 bases. Germline V gene data show CDR1 as MDHEN and CDR2 as SYDVKM. The CDR3 totals 16 residues. CDR3 in DNA: TGTGCCAGCAGATACCCGGTGGGGGGCGGACAAGAGACCCAGTACTTC. Translating gives CASRYPVGGGQETQYF. Full variable domain (outside the CDR3, taken from reference TRBV28 and TRBJ2-5): DVKVTQSSRYLVKRTGEKVFLECVQDMDHENMFWYRQDPGLGLRLIYFSYDVKMKEKGDIPEGYSVSREKKERFSLILESASTNQTSMYLCASRYPVGGGQETQYFGPGTRLLVL.

This clonotype was detected many times. The V call is TRBV24-1, the J call TRBJ1-3; D ambiguous. Germline V gene lookup returns CDR1 KGHDR and CDR2 SFDVKD. The CDR3 sequence is 16 residues long. The V and J ends lost 4 bases and 0 bases respectively, with 12 bases between them. The CDR3 reads CATSDPRQASGNTIYF. The CDR3 bases are TGTGCCACCAGTGACCCCAGACAAGCCTCTGGAAACACCATATATTTT.

This clonotype was recorded many times. This chain uses TRBV29-1 with TRBJ1-1; 9 nucleotides agree with TRBD1. Germline CDR1 is SQVTM and CDR2 is ANQGSEA. Germline trimming cut 7 bases from V and 11 bases from J; bases unmatched to any gene: 17. This CDR3 region has 14 residues. The CDR3 reads CSGGGGQGTTKAFF. As DNA, the CDR3 is TGCAGCGGTGGGGGTGGACAGGGGACCACAAAGGCTTTCTTT.

There are many counts of this clonotype. This chain joins TRBV20-1 and TRBJ2-7, with 14 bases lining up with TRBD2. Trimming cost V 4 bases and J 9 bases; bases outside gene matches: 5. Germline CDR1 and CDR2: DFQATT and SNEGSKA (reference sequence). CDR3 length equals 13 residues. The CDR3 here is CSAKGLAGELQYF. The CDR3 DNA follows: TGCAGTGCTAAGGGACTAGCGGGAGAGCTGCAGTACTTC.

CDR3 DNA sequence: TGTGCCTGGAGTGTCCCGACCTTGAACACTGAAGCTTTCTTT. Translating it yields CAWSVPTLNTEAFF. The gene calls are TRBV30 and TRBJ1-1, with D unresolved. CDR3 length equals 14 residues. Trimming removed 0 bases at V and 0 bases at J, with 8 bases between. The V gene's germline CDR1 is GTSNPN and CDR2 SVGIG (reference sequence).

This clonotype was recorded many times. The gene calls are TRBV28 and TRBJ1-2, with D hard to call. Germline assignment: CDR1 MDHEN and CDR2 SYDVKM. V was clipped by 8 bases and J by 7 bases, with 14 bases between them. There are 12 residues in the CDR3. CDR3 sequence (DNA): TGTGCCAGCTCCTCTCCACCGGGTGGCTACACCTTC. This codes for CASSSPPGGYTF.

This clonotype was seen repeatedly, ten times or more. This rearrangement joins TRBV28 to TRBJ2-5, with D possibly being TRBD1 (5 bases). V lost 6 bases and J 5 bases, leaving 13 bases between the germline ends. In germline, CDR1 is MDHEN, CDR2 SYDVKM. This CDR3 region has 13 residues. Here the CDR3 reads CASRVQGMETQYF. As DNA, the CDR3 is TGTGCCAGCAGAGTCCAGGGCATGGAGACCCAGTACTTC.

The rearrangement joins TRBV5-6 to TRBJ2-5, with D unclear. Germline-derived CDR1 and CDR2 are SGHDT and YYEEEE. The CDR3 totals 14 residues. Trimming cost V 4 bases and J 0 bases, with 10 bases left between them. DNA for the CDR3: TGTGCCAGCAGCCTATGGGCGAACCAAGAGACCCAGTACTTC. Its protein product is CASSLWANQETQYF.

This clonotype was picked up many times. The V and J genes are TRBV7-8 and TRBJ2-3, with D uncertain. Deletions cut 1 base from V and 6 bases from J, with 8 bases between. Germline CDR1 SGHVS, CDR2 FQNEAQ. The CDR3 sequence is 13 residues long. Written as DNA, the CDR3 is TGTGCCAGCAGCTTAGGTTCATCCGATACGCAGTATTTT. Translating it yields CASSLGSSDTQYF.

This clonotype occurred many times. With a much larger clone just one base away, this may be a read error. The gene calls are TRBV12-3 or TRBV12-4 and TRBJ2-5; weak D call: TRBD2 (6 bases). The CDR3 is made up of 16 amino acids. The CDR3 nucleotides read TGTGCCAGCAGTTTCCGGCTCGGGAGTGGGGGAGAGGCCCAGTACTTC. It specifies CASSFRLGSGGEAQYF.

This rearrangement joins TRBV6-2 or TRBV6-3 to TRBJ2-2; TRBD2 is a possible D gene (6 bases). Per germline, CDR1 MNHEY and CDR2 SVGEGT. The CDR3 has 16 amino acids. Trimming pared 7 bases from V and 0 bases from J, leaving 15 bases between. CDR3 sequence (DNA): TGTGCCAGCACTCTTAGCGGCGGCACGAACACCGGGGAGCTGTTTTTT. Encoded protein: CASTLSGGTNTGELFF.

This clonotype was seen at least ten times. V usage is TRBV28 and J usage is TRBJ2-7, with 9 bases that match TRBD1. V shed 5 bases and J 3 bases; nucleotides not matched to a gene: 8. The germline V gene encodes CDR1 MDHEN and CDR2 SYDVKM. The CDR3 is 15 residues long. The CDR3 region is CASSGSGTGRYEQYF. CDR3 coding DNA: TGTGCCAGCAGTGGTTCTGGGACAGGGCGCTACGAGCAGTACTTC.

This clonotype was recorded many times. V gene TRBV24-1 combines with J gene TRBJ1-2; TRBD1 is a possible D gene (5 bases). The CDR3 is 15 amino acids. Germline values: CDR1 KGHDR, CDR2 SFDVKD. Trimming removed 3 bases at V and 9 bases at J, with 19 bases between. CDR3 bases: TGTGCCACCAGTGATCCCGGGACGCCAGGTTTGAGCTACACCTTC. Encoded protein: CATSDPGTPGLSYTF.

The V and J genes are TRBV30 and TRBJ2-3; 9 nucleotides agree with TRBD1. With 2 bases clipped from V and 2 bases from J, the junction kept 5 bases outside the gene matches. This CDR3 is built from 15 residues. CDR1 and CDR2 from the germline V gene are GTSNPN and SVGIG (reference sequence). CDR3 sequence (DNA): TGTGCCTGGAGTCAGGACAGGGGTTACACAGATACGCAGTATTTT. Its protein is CAWSQDRGYTDTQYF.

The chain combines TRBV5-1 with TRBJ2-7; 8 nucleotides line up with TRBD1. Germline V CDR1 and CDR2: SGHRS, YFSETQ. J was trimmed by 5 bases and V by 0 bases; bases with no gene match: 4. The CDR3 totals 14 residues. In nucleotides, the CDR3 is TGCGCCAGCAGCTTGGTGGACAGGGTCGACGAGCAGTACTTC. This codes for CASSLVDRVDEQYF. The full variable domain, its missing parts supplied by reference TRBV5-1 and TRBJ2-7, is KAGVTQTPRYLIKTRGQQVTLSCSPISGHRSVSWYQQTPGQGLQFLFEYFSETQRNKGNFPGRFSGRQFSNSRSEMNVSTLELGDSALYLCASSLVDRVDEQYFGPGTRLTVT.

The chain employs TRBV27 and TRBJ2-5; D is tentatively TRBD1 or TRBD2 (6 bases each). Germline CDR1 MNHEY, CDR2 SMNVEV (reference sequence). Trimming removed 7 bases from V and 5 bases from J, with 14 bases in between. This CDR3 is built from 13 residues. CDR3 bases: TGTGCCAGCAAATACAGGGAGGAGGAGACCCAGTACTTC. This gives the protein CASKYREEETQYF.

Ten or more counts support this clonotype. Compared with germline, one end of the junction differs, possibly owing to a read error. The gene calls are TRBV5-1 and TRBJ2-7; 7 bases agree with TRBD2. CDR1 SGHRS and CDR2 YFSETQ come from the germline V gene. The CDR3 spans 15 residues. CDR3 residues: CTSSKKRAGADEQYF. The CDR3 coding sequence is TGCACCAGCAGCAAAAAAAGGGCGGGAGCCGACGAGCAGTACTTC.

The sample holds many counts of this clonotype. The chain employs TRBV18 and TRBJ1-5; D is unresolved. The germline V gene encodes CDR1 KGHSH and CDR2 LQKENI. Trimming cost V 5 bases and J 5 bases, with 13 bases left between them. The CDR3 has 14 amino acids. CDR3 bases: TGTGCCAGCTCAGGAGGACCCGGGGATCAGCCCCAGCATTTT. This codes for CASSGGPGDQPQHF. The complete variable domain, with remaining parts taken from reference TRBV18 and TRBJ1-5, reads NAGVMQNPRHLVRRRGQEARLRCSPMKGHSHVYWYRQLPEEGLKFMVYLQKENIIDESGMPKERFSAEFPKEGPSILRIQQVVRGDSAAYFCASSGGPGDQPQHFGDGTRLSIL.